This is a list of T cell receptor beta chains from one sample in a study of PD-1 blockade in classical Hodgkin lymphoma. TCRdb keeps only in-frame clones here, not all; method: immunoSEQ multiplex PCR. This sample has 13,000 or so clones, with 82% found just once. Here the sequenced sample was peripheral blood mononuclear cells (PBMCs), taken at baseline. These receptors were collected from a human donor with classical Hodgkin lymphoma. CDR3s include the opening cysteine and the closing phenylalanine or tryptophan. A D gene is named only where the DNA matches it firmly. Clone sizes are given selectively: once, few, many, or a class where the clone is expanded.

v_gene	j_gene	abundance	d_gene	CDR3aa	CDR3nt
TRBV9	TRBJ2-3	.	.	CASREEGEGFTDTQYF	TGTGCCAGCAGAGAGGAGGGGGAGGGTTTCACAGATACGCAGTATTTT
TRBV6-1	TRBJ2-7	.	.	CASSEGSAGLGEQYF	TGTGCCAGCAGTGAGGGCAGTGCGGGACTGGGCGAGCAGTACTTC
TRBV2	TRBJ2-2	.	.	CASTRLVANTGELFF	TGTGCCAGCACTCGGCTAGTCGCGAACACCGGGGAGCTGTTTTTT
TRBV5-1	TRBJ2-4	.	TRBD1	CASSLRQGGPNIQYF	TGCGCCAGCAGCTTGCGACAGGGCGGCCCAAACATTCAGTACTTC
TRBV5-1	TRBJ1-1	.	.	CASSRDGFMNTEAFF	TGCGCCAGCAGCCGGGACGGATTTATGAACACTGAAGCTTTCTTT
TRBV6-1	TRBJ1-3	.	.	CASIQGAGNTIYF	TGTGCCAGCATTCAAGGGGCTGGAAACACCATATATTTT
TRBV6-5	TRBJ1-6	.	.	CASSYDGPGENSPLHF	TGTGCCAGCAGCTACGACGGGCCGGGGGAGAATTCACCCCTCCACTTT
TRBV27	TRBJ1-1	once	.	CASTRGSREYTEAFF	TGTGCCAGCACTAGGGGCAGCCGGGAGTACACTGAAGCTTTCTTT
TRBV9	TRBJ1-4	.	.	CASSVDSLNEKLFF	TGTGCCAGCAGCGTTGACAGCCTTAATGAAAAACTGTTTTTT
TRBV28	TRBJ1-1	.	.	CASITPGEAFF	TGTGCCAGCATTACCCCGGGGGAAGCTTTCTTT
TRBV5-1	TRBJ2-7	.	.	CASSLAGGQTAYEQYF	TGCGCCAGCAGCTTGGCTGGGGGGCAGACCGCCTACGAGCAGTACTTC
TRBV4-1	TRBJ2-1	.	TRBD1	CASSQTGASYNEQFF	TGCGCCAGCAGCCAGACAGGGGCTTCCTACAATGAGCAGTTCTTC
TRBV6-1	TRBJ2-3	.	.	CASSSNPGSTDTQYF	TGTGCCAGCAGTTCGAATCCTGGGAGCACAGATACGCAGTATTTT
TRBV6-6	TRBJ2-5	.	.	CASSSPGAGHQETQYF	TGTGCCAGCAGTTCTCCGGGAGCGGGCCACCAAGAGACCCAGTACTTC
TRBV7-8	TRBJ2-5	.	TRBD2	CASSLNGLADLETQYF	TGTGCCAGCAGCTTAAACGGACTAGCAGACCTAGAGACCCAGTACTTC
TRBV6-6	TRBJ1-1	.	.	CASSYSTEYTEAFF	TGTGCCAGCAGTTACAGTACAGAATACACTGAAGCTTTCTTT
TRBV19	TRBJ2-6	.	TRBD1	CASSWTGGRAGANVLTF	TGTGCCAGTAGTTGGACAGGGGGCAGGGCTGGGGCCAACGTCCTGACTTTC
TRBV6-5	TRBJ1-2	.	.	CASRRLDIGGGYTF	TGTGCCAGCAGGCGGCTGGACATTGGTGGTGGCTACACCTTC
TRBV2	TRBJ2-6	.	.	CASIRNSGANVLTF	TGTGCCAGCATCAGGAACTCTGGGGCCAACGTCCTGACTTTC
TRBV10-1	TRBJ2-7	.	.	CASSEAGASYEQYF	TGCGCCAGCAGTGAGGCAGGTGCCTCCTACGAGCAGTACTTC
TRBV9	TRBJ1-2	.	TRBD1	CASSVEVLDRAYGYTF	TGTGCCAGCAGCGTAGAAGTTCTGGACAGGGCTTATGGCTACACCTTC
TRBV30	TRBJ2-2	.	.	CAWSAGLGTGELFF	TGTGCCTGGAGTGCGGGGTTAGGAACCGGGGAGCTGTTTTTT
TRBV4-3	TRBJ2-7	.	TRBD1	CASSPTNHPGQREQYF	TGCGCCAGCAGTCCTACAAATCATCCGGGACAGAGGGAGCAGTACTTC
TRBV6-5	TRBJ1-3	once	.	CASSYSPDRSGNTIYF	TGTGCCAGCAGTTACTCGCCGGACAGATCTGGAAACACCATATATTTT
TRBV2	TRBJ2-7	few	.	CASSPMAYEQYF	TGTGCCAGCAGTCCGATGGCTTACGAGCAGTACTTC
TRBV5-4	TRBJ2-5	.	TRBD1	CASSWGQEETQYF	TGTGCCAGCAGCTGGGGACAGGAAGAGACCCAGTACTTC
TRBV19	TRBJ2-3	.	.	CAIMRPTTDTQYF	TGTGCCATCATGCGTCCCACCACAGATACGCAGTATTTT
TRBV4-3	TRBJ1-4	.	.	CASSQGRGGVVEKLFF	TGCGCCAGCAGCCAGGGGCGAGGGGGAGTAGTTGAAAAACTGTTTTTT
TRBV18	TRBJ2-7	.	TRBD2	CASSPGRGALSYEQYF	TGTGCCAGCTCACCGGGGCGGGGGGCCCTCTCCTACGAGCAGTACTTC
TRBV7-9	TRBJ2-5	.	.	CASSPGNRRETQYF	TGTGCCAGCAGTCCTGGGAATCGCCGAGAGACCCAGTACTTC
TRBV27	TRBJ1-5	.	.	CASSPYGSKPQHF	TGTGCCAGCAGTCCCTACGGGAGTAAGCCCCAGCATTTT
TRBV18	TRBJ1-4	.	.	CASSPRMAADRISKSNEKLFF	TGTGCCAGCTCACCAAGAATGGCCGCAGATAGGATCTCCAAATCCAATGAAAAACTGTTTTTT
TRBV13	TRBJ2-7	few	.	CASSLGLVSGEQYF	TGTGCCAGCAGCTTAGGCCTGGTTTCGGGGGAGCAGTACTTC
TRBV6-4	TRBJ2-3	.	.	CASSDSGGSDTQYF	TGTGCCAGCAGTGACTCGGGGGGCTCAGATACGCAGTATTTT
TRBV5-6	TRBJ2-3	.	.	CASSLVASGTDTQYF	TGTGCCAGCAGCTTGGTGGCTAGCGGCACAGATACGCAGTATTTT
TRBV6-5	TRBJ2-5	.	TRBD2	CASYNSGQETQYF	TGTGCCAGCTATAATAGCGGGCAAGAGACCCAGTACTTC
TRBV5-1	TRBJ2-2	once	.	CASSLDGLNTGELFF	TGCGCCAGCAGCTTGGACGGCCTAAACACCGGGGAGCTGTTTTTT
TRBV14	TRBJ2-2	few	.	CASSQEFLGELFF	TGTGCCAGCAGCCAAGAGTTCCTCGGGGAGCTGTTTTTT
TRBV4-3	TRBJ2-1	medium-sized	.	CASSQGLNPYNEQFF	TGCGCCAGCAGCCAAGGTTTGAACCCTTACAATGAGCAGTTCTTC
TRBV2	TRBJ1-6	once	.	CASSEDPTPSSYNSPLHF	TGTGCCAGCAGTGAAGATCCTACCCCCAGCTCCTATAATTCACCCCTCCACTTT
TRBV19	TRBJ2-2	few	TRBD1	CASMRGLWNTGELFF	TGTGCCAGTATGAGGGGGCTTTGGAACACCGGGGAGCTGTTTTTT
TRBV28	TRBJ2-5	.	.	CASSTGSVLGTQYF	TGTGCCAGCAGTACAGGGTCCGTGTTAGGGACCCAGTACTTC
TRBV7-9	TRBJ1-5	.	TRBD1	CASSLDRDRQPQHF	TGTGCCAGCAGCCTGGACAGGGATCGCCAGCCCCAGCATTTT
TRBV19	TRBJ1-1	few	TRBD1	CASNRGRNTEAFF	TGTGCCAGTAACAGGGGTCGGAACACTGAAGCTTTCTTT
TRBV4-2	TRBJ2-6	.	.	CASSQDQGSGANVLTF	TGTGCCAGCAGCCAAGATCAGGGCTCTGGGGCCAACGTCCTGACTTTC
TRBV5-1	TRBJ2-4	.	.	CASSLNNLAKNIQYF	TGCGCCAGCAGCTTGAATAACCTAGCCAAAAACATTCAGTACTTC
TRBV30	TRBJ1-4	once	.	CAWTRENRGNEKLFF	TGTGCCTGGACTCGGGAGAACCGGGGTAATGAAAAACTGTTTTTT